Sequencing of this TCR beta chain was carried out in a study of neoadjuvant anti-PD-1 for oral cavity cancer. Study-wide findings and caveats: TCR analyses covered only a few patients per response group. Post-nivolumab, blood T cell clonality was significantly elevated in non-responders.

Patients had newly diagnosed, untreated stage II-IVA oral cavity squamous cell carcinoma. Assay: immunoSEQ multiplex PCR; the TCRdb copy retains only in-frame clones and omits some. The repertoire includes around 31,000 clones, around nine tenths of them detected once, and 3% to 4% sits in the top ten. To note about this clone: Its target is unknown.

The starting material was PBMCs, obtained before nivolumab (anti-PD-1) treatment. The sequence derives from a person between 40 and 85 years old with oral cavity squamous cell carcinoma.

This CDR3 is CASSLDRGRVVPPLYEQYF. CDR3 nucleotide sequence: TGTGCCAGCAGCTTAGATCGGGGTAGGGTCGTCCCCCCCCTCTACGAGCAGTACTTC. The chain joins TRBV11-3 to TRBJ2-7, with D possibly being TRBD2 (5 bases). V shed 0 bases and J shed 3 bases, with 24 bases lying between them. This CDR3 is 19 amino acids long. Germline-derived CDR1 and CDR2 are SGHNT and YENEEA.